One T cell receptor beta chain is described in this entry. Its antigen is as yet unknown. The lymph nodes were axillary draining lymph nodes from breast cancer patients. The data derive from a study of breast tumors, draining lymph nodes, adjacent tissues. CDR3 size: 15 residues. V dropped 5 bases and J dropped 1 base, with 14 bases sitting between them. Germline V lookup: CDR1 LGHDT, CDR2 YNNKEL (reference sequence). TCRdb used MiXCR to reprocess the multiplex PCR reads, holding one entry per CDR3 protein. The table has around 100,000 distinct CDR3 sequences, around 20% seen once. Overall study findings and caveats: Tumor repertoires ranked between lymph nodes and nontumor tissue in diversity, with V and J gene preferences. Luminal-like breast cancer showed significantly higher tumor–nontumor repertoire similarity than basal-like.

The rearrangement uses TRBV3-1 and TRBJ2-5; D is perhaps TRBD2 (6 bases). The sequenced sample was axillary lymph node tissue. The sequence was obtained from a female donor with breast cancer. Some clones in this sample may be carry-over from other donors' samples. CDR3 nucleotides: TGTGCCAGCAGCTCCCCTAGCGAATCCCAAGAGACCCAGTACTTC. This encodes CASSSPSESQETQYF.